Listed here is a single TCR beta chain. What it binds is unknown. The entry originates in a study of cytomegalovirus exposure and HLA in healthy donors. Study observations and caveats: High sensitivity and specificity were reportedly achieved when the classifier diagnosed cytomegalovirus status.

The repertoire was sequenced with immunoSEQ multiplex PCR; TCRdb's copy has only in-frame clones and lacks some. The sample contains about 160,000 clones, approximately 86% of which appear only once. This CDR3 comprises 18 residues. Germline values: CDR1 LNHDA, CDR2 SQIVND (reference sequence). The V gene end was trimmed by 1 base and the J gene end by 7 bases; junction bases not matched to a gene: 12. The source material was PBMCs. The chain links TRBV19 to TRBJ2-1; 11 nucleotides line up with TRBD1. This TCR was sampled from a woman aged 18-30 years in good health and CMV-seronegative. The CDR3 is CASSIGLPGTGGWNEQFF. CDR3 bases: TGTGCCAGTAGTATAGGTCTTCCCGGGACAGGGGGTTGGAATGAGCAGTTCTTC.